This T cell receptor beta chain was retrieved from a study of blood T cell repertoires in COVID-19. Study-wide background: Nucleic acid was either cDNA or gDNA, and it came from T cells, B-cell-depleted T cells, or PBMCs.

Under the authors' procedure: Amplification with reference gene primers provided the estimates of nucleated cell counts. Libraries were prepared by immunoSEQ multiplex PCR; TCRdb keeps only in-frame clonotypes and omits some of them. The V and J calls and clone size come from that table; D and trimming were worked out from the DNA. The repertoire holds tens of thousands of clones, with 88% as singletons. Trimming stripped 1 base from V and 5 bases from J, with 9 bases between. The CDR3 runs to 14 residues. Germline CDR1 is SGHTA and CDR2 is FQGNSA. Material: peripheral blood. This chain joins TRBV7-2 and TRBJ2-1; the D gene is possibly TRBD2 (6 bases). This TCR derives from a human donor in a cohort sampled during active COVID-19. CDR3 sequence reads: CASSLGLANNEQFF. CDR3 DNA sequence: TGTGCCAGCAGCTTAGGCCTAGCGAACAATGAGCAGTTCTTC.